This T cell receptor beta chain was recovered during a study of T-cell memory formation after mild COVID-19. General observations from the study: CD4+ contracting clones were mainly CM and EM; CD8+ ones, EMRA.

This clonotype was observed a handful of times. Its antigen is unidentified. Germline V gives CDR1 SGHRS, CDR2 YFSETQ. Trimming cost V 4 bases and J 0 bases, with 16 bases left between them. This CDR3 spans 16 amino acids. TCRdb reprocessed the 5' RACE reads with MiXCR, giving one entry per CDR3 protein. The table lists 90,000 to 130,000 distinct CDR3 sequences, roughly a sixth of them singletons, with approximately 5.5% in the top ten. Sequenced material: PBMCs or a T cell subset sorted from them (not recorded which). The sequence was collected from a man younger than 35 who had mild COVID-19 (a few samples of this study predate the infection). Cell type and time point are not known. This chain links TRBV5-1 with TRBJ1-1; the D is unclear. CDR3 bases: TGCGCCAGCAGCAATCGTAGTTGGGCGGTGAACACTGAAGCTTTCTTT. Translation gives CASSNRSWAVNTEAFF.